The present TCR beta chain was sequenced within a study of tumor-infiltrating lymphocytes in primary liver carcinoma. Study at large: Samples returned roughly 3.65 to 8 million productive TCRbeta reads each. Read depth did not differ significantly between tissue types.

Findings and limits, study-wide: Tumor top-250-clone fractions significantly exceeded those of blood (p = 0.039).

Production of TCR beta cDNA used around 0.45 ug total RNA together with a constant-region primer. Researchers made the TCR beta libraries by running three nested multiplex PCR rounds with slightly modified ARM-PCR. The opening two PCR rounds, around 11 cycles each, paired TRBV1-TRBV30 forward primers with a C-beta reverse primer. In TCRdb, the multiplex PCR reads were re-called with MiXCR into one record per CDR3 protein. The sample records fewer than 350,000 distinct CDR3 sequences, 65% being singletons. The germline CDR1 and CDR2 sequences are DFQATT and SNEGSKA (reference sequence). CDR3 size: 11 residues. Details on this clonotype: Antigen: not known. The conserved final phenylalanine or tryptophan is absent from the CDR3, which likely points to a read error.

Unsorted whole blood yielded the blood RNA, and germline DNA was also extracted. The rearrangement links TRBV20-1 to TRBJ2-7; TRBD2 matches 8 bases. Sequenced material: peripheral blood. The source of this sequence is a man between 40 and 49 years old with primary liver carcinoma and hepatitis B virus infection. CDR3 coding DNA: TGCAGTGTTAGACTAGCGCACGAGCAGTACTCC. This gives the protein CSVRLAHEQYS.